Listed below are T cell receptor beta chains from one sample, sequenced in a study of T cell repertoires in cytomegalovirus infection. Each CDR3 protein is one row after TCRdb ran MiXCR on the reads. The sample carries 55,000 to 85,000 distinct CDR3 sequences, under 5% recorded once. Sequencing was performed on PBMCs. Source of these receptors: a human donor in good health (CMV status not recorded). Some clones in this sample may be carry-over from other donors' samples. Each CDR3 is given with its conserved first and last residue. Each record gives: D gene, V gene, clone size, J gene, CDR3 protein, CDR3 DNA. The D gene is left open where the match is weak. Rows give clone size only sometimes, using once, few, many, or a class for an expanded clone.

d_call: .; v_call: TRBV19; clone_size: many; j_call: TRBJ1-1; cdr3_aa: CASSIGKNTEAFF; cdr3_nt: TGTGCCAGTAGTATTGGCAAGAACACTGAAGCTTTCTTT
d_call: .; v_call: TRBV6-5; clone_size: few; j_call: TRBJ2-3; cdr3_aa: CASSTVGVNTDTQYF; cdr3_nt: TGTGCCAGCAGTACCGTCGGAGTTAACACAGATACGCAGTATTTT
d_call: .; v_call: TRBV7-2; clone_size: medium-sized; j_call: TRBJ1-1; cdr3_aa: CASSQDPDAEAFF; cdr3_nt: TGTGCCAGCAGCCAGGACCCAGACGCTGAAGCTTTCTTT
d_call: TRBD2; v_call: TRBV7-8; clone_size: few; j_call: TRBJ2-7; cdr3_aa: CVSSSQLAGAYEQYF; cdr3_nt: TGTGTCAGCAGCTCGCAACTAGCGGGAGCCTACGAGCAGTACTTC
d_call: .; v_call: TRBV7-2; clone_size: few; j_call: TRBJ2-1; cdr3_aa: CASRGVAMKAHDEQFF; cdr3_nt: TGTGCCAGCAGGGGGGTTGCGATGAAGGCCCACGATGAGCAGTTCTTC
d_call: .; v_call: TRBV7-2; clone_size: many; j_call: TRBJ1-1; cdr3_aa: CASSFQPVNTEAFF; cdr3_nt: TGTGCCAGCAGCTTCCAACCAGTGAACACTGAAGCTTTCTTT
d_call: .; v_call: TRBV7-2; clone_size: .; j_call: TRBJ2-3; cdr3_aa: CASSSQLTDTQYF; cdr3_nt: TGTGCCAGCAGCTCCCAACTCACAGATACGCAGTATTTT
d_call: .; v_call: TRBV4-1; clone_size: many; j_call: TRBJ1-2; cdr3_aa: CASSPVGWNYGYTF; cdr3_nt: TGCGCCAGCAGCCCCGTAGGGTGGAACTATGGCTACACCTTC
d_call: TRBD2; v_call: TRBV7-2; clone_size: many; j_call: TRBJ2-3; cdr3_aa: CASKLGRATDTQYF; cdr3_nt: TGTGCCAGCAAACTCGGGAGGGCCACAGATACGCAGTATTTT
d_call: .; v_call: TRBV12-3/TRBV12-4; clone_size: many; j_call: TRBJ2-1; cdr3_aa: CASSLAVNEQFF; cdr3_nt: TGTGCCAGCAGTTTGGCGGTGAATGAGCAGTTCTTC
d_call: .; v_call: TRBV7-6; clone_size: many; j_call: TRBJ2-5; cdr3_aa: CASSLRGNQETQYF; cdr3_nt: TGTGCCAGCAGCCTCCGGGGGAACCAAGAGACCCAGTACTTC
d_call: .; v_call: TRBV29-1; clone_size: many; j_call: TRBJ2-3; cdr3_aa: CSGSVTDTQYF; cdr3_nt: TGCAGCGGGTCCGTCACAGATACGCAGTATTTT
d_call: TRBD1; v_call: TRBV6-2/TRBV6-3; clone_size: many; j_call: TRBJ1-6; cdr3_aa: CASSPGQGNSPLHF; cdr3_nt: TGTGCCAGCAGTCCGGGACAGGGTAATTCACCCCTCCACTTT
d_call: .; v_call: TRBV6-1; clone_size: many; j_call: TRBJ2-7; cdr3_aa: CASHRSSYEQYF; cdr3_nt: TGTGCCAGCCACAGGTCATCCTACGAGCAGTACTTC
d_call: .; v_call: TRBV7-2; clone_size: many; j_call: TRBJ1-1; cdr3_aa: CASSKPPGRRNTEAFF; cdr3_nt: TGTGCCAGCAGCAAACCCCCAGGGAGAAGGAACACTGAAGCTTTCTTT
d_call: .; v_call: TRBV28; clone_size: many; j_call: TRBJ1-6; cdr3_aa: CASTPDVRGSSYNSPLHF; cdr3_nt: TGTGCCAGCACCCCGGACGTGCGGGGAAGCTCCTATAATTCACCCCTCCACTTT
d_call: .; v_call: TRBV19; clone_size: many; j_call: TRBJ1-1; cdr3_aa: CASSIWVRTFF; cdr3_nt: TGTGCCAGTAGTATATGGGTGAGGACCTTCTTT
d_call: .; v_call: TRBV28; clone_size: many; j_call: TRBJ2-1; cdr3_aa: CASSGAAGYNEQFF; cdr3_nt: TGTGCCAGCAGTGGGGCGGCAGGATACAATGAGCAGTTCTTC
d_call: .; v_call: TRBV6-2/TRBV6-3; clone_size: many; j_call: TRBJ1-5; cdr3_aa: CASSPRSPWPQHF; cdr3_nt: TGTGCCAGCAGTCCGCGATCGCCTTGGCCCCAGCATTTT
d_call: .; v_call: TRBV11-1; clone_size: many; j_call: TRBJ2-1; cdr3_aa: CASSHHSYNEQFF; cdr3_nt: TGTGCCAGCAGCCACCACTCCTACAATGAGCAGTTCTTC
d_call: TRBD2; v_call: TRBV7-2; clone_size: many; j_call: TRBJ2-7; cdr3_aa: CASSLLAGVSEQYF; cdr3_nt: TGTGCCAGCAGCTTACTCGCGGGAGTATCCGAGCAGTACTTC